Listed below are T cell receptor beta chains from one sample, sequenced in a study of sequential checkpoint blockade in melanoma. The protocol was immunoSEQ multiplex PCR, while the TCRdb copy is restricted to in-frame clones and leaves out a portion. The sample has a few thousand clones, roughly three fifths seen once. This specimen was CD8+ T cells sorted from blood (inferred from file names), taken from a patient given nivolumab and ipilimumab in sequence. The source of these receptors is a human donor with melanoma. CDR3s include the opening cysteine and the closing phenylalanine or tryptophan. The D gene is left open where the match is weak. The size of a clone is reported for some rows only, either as once, few or many, or as a class for expanded clones.

d_gene	j_gene	abundance	v_gene	CDR3nt	CDR3aa
TRBD1	TRBJ2-1	-	TRBV7-2	TGTGCCAGCAGCGTAACGACAGGGCCTTACAATGAGCAGTTCTTC	CASSVTTGPYNEQFF
-	TRBJ2-1	-	TRBV2	TGTGCCAGCAGTGGAGGAGCGCCCGATTACAATGAGCAGTTCTTC	CASSGGAPDYNEQFF
-	TRBJ2-1	-	TRBV29-1	TGCAGCCCTCTTCTAGGCAATGAGCAGTTCTTC	CSPLLGNEQFF
-	TRBJ2-2	-	TRBV19	TGTGCCAGTAGACCCCGGACCGGGGAGCTGTTTTTT	CASRPRTGELFF
-	TRBJ1-5	-	TRBV4-3	TGCGCCAGCAGCCTCGCAGGTAATGAACAGCCCCAGCATTTT	CASSLAGNEQPQHF
-	TRBJ2-7	few	TRBV5-1	TGTGCCAGCAGCACCGGGACTCTTGAGCAGTACTTC	CASSTGTLEQYF
-	TRBJ1-1	-	TRBV4-1	TGCGCCAGCAGCCAGGCCCCCAGGGGAACTGAAGCTTTCTTT	CASSQAPRGTEAFF
-	TRBJ2-1	-	TRBV6-4	TGTGCCAGCAGTGACGGGTTCGGCGGATACAATGAGCAGTTCTTC	CASSDGFGGYNEQFF
TRBD1	TRBJ2-7	-	TRBV7-9	TGTGCCAGCAGCGAAGACAGGGACTACGAGCAGTACTTC	CASSEDRDYEQYF
TRBD1	TRBJ2-7	few	TRBV4-2	TGTGCCAGCAGCGCGACAGGGGCAGGGAACGAGCAGTACTTC	CASSATGAGNEQYF
-	TRBJ2-5	-	TRBV7-9	TGTGCCAGCAGCTTAGATGCGGGGCCCCGCAGGGAGCAGTACTTC	CASSLDAGPRREQYF
TRBD1	TRBJ2-7	-	TRBV5-1	TGCGCCAGCAGCTTGATTCTCTGGGGGGGACAGGGCTACGAGCAGTACTTC	CASSLILWGGQGYEQYF
TRBD1	TRBJ1-4	once	TRBV28	TGTGCCAGCAGTGAGACGACAGGGGGCTTTGAAAAACTGTTTTTT	CASSETTGGFEKLFF
-	TRBJ1-1	once	TRBV6-6	TGTGCCAGCAGTTCGACAGATACTGAAGCTTTCTTT	CASSSTDTEAFF
TRBD1	TRBJ1-2	-	TRBV5-1	TGCGCTAGCAGCCCGCCTAAGGTGGGCGACAGGGGTTATGGCTACACCTTC	CASSPPKVGDRGYGYTF
-	TRBJ1-2	many	TRBV4-2	TGTGCCAGCAGCTTAGCGCAGTATGGCTACACCTTC	CASSLAQYGYTF
TRBD2	TRBJ2-1	-	TRBV27	TGTGCCAGCATCGGGAGGGGCAATGAGCAGTTCTTC	CASIGRGNEQFF
-	TRBJ1-2	-	TRBV9	TGTGCCAGCAGCGTAGCTTCCGGGGGTCATGGCTACACCTTC	CASSVASGGHGYTF
TRBD2	TRBJ2-2	few	TRBV28	TGTGCCAGCAGCGGGACCGGGAGGGAGAACACCGGGGAGCTGTTTTTT	CASSGTGRENTGELFF
-	TRBJ2-7	-	TRBV6-6	TGTGCCAGCAGTTACTCGTCTGAGCAGTACTTC	CASSYSSEQYF
-	TRBJ2-7	large	TRBV19	TGTGCCAGTAGTATATTCGGCGAGCAGTACTTC	CASSIFGEQYF
-	TRBJ2-5	-	TRBV7-9	TGTGCCAGCAGCTCTGGGACACCGTATACCCAGTACTTC	CASSSGTPYTQYF
-	TRBJ2-3	-	TRBV30	TGTGCCTGGGGCCTAGATACGCAGTATTTT	CAWGLDTQYF
TRBD1	TRBJ1-2	few	TRBV7-2	TGTGCCAGCAGCTCCGGGACAGGGTTTGGCTACACCTTC	CASSSGTGFGYTF
TRBD2	TRBJ2-7	-	TRBV15	TGTGCCACCAGCCCGACTAGCGGGGAGACCATTAGCTCCTACGAGCAGTACTTC	CATSPTSGETISSYEQYF
TRBD2	TRBJ2-1	-	TRBV6-4	TGTGCCAGCACCCTACTAGCGGGAGAAGGCAATGAGCAGTTCTTC	CASTLLAGEGNEQFF